Listed here are 17 T cell receptor beta chains from one sample, sequenced in a study of CD8 T cells in ankylosing spondylitis. TCRdb re-derived calls from the 5' RACE reads in MiXCR, one entry per CDR3 protein. Among 200,000 to 300,000 distinct CDR3 sequences listed, 8.2% were seen once. The specimen sequenced was blood, either unsorted or a sorted T cell fraction (not recorded which). These receptor sequences come from a female donor with ankylosing spondylitis or in good health (not recorded which).

This clonotype was recorded many times. This sequence joins TRBV10-1 and TRBJ2-1; D gene ambiguous. This CDR3 is 12 amino acids long. Germline assignment: CDR1 WNHNN and CDR2 SYGVQD (reference sequence). Trimming took 7 bases from V and 9 from J, leaving 13 bases between them. As DNA, the CDR3 is TGCGCCAGCAAGGACCGGTCGGGTGAGCAGTTCTTC. It codes for CASKDRSGEQFF.

The sample holds many counts of this clonotype. The rearrangement uses TRBV28 and TRBJ2-5; 7 bases are shared with TRBD2. This CDR3 comprises 16 residues. V was pared by 7 bases and J by 2 bases, with 13 bases of the junction left unmatched. CDR1 and CDR2 (germline): MDHEN, SYDVKM. CDR3 nucleotide sequence: TGTGCCAGCACCTCTGAGGGAGGGGAAGCACAAGAGACCCAGTACTTC. Translating gives CASTSEGGEAQETQYF.

The V gene is TRBV20-1, the J gene TRBJ2-1, with D possibly TRBD1 on 6 matching bases. From germline, CDR1 is DFQATT and CDR2 SNEGSKA (reference sequence). This CDR3 region has 12 residues. The V end lost 7 bases, the J end lost 4 bases, and 11 bases lay between the germline ends. The CDR3 nucleotides read TGCAGTGTGCAGGGGCCGTACAATGAGCAGTTCTTC. Residues: CSVQGPYNEQFF.

The sample holds many counts of this clonotype. The chain is built from TRBV18 and TRBJ2-5, with 8 bases lining up with TRBD1. V was pared by 4 bases and J by 4 bases, with 8 bases of the junction left unmatched. The germline CDR1 and CDR2 sequences are KGHSH and LQKENI. This CDR3 spans 15 amino acids. The CDR3 loop reads CASSHMDRAGETQYF. CDR3 coding DNA: TGTGCCAGCTCACACATGGACAGGGCCGGAGAGACCCAGTACTTC.

In regard to this clonotype: One junction end does not reproduce the germline sequence, and a read error may be involved. The V call is TRBV5-4, the J call TRBJ1-2, with a possible D match to TRBD1 (5 bases). This CDR3 is 16 amino acids long. Per the germline V gene, CDR1 is SGHNT and CDR2 is YYREEE (reference sequence). CDR3 protein: CANSGPDPGAVYGYTF. In DNA form, the CDR3 reads TGTGCCAACAGCGGACCCGACCCTGGGGCAGTCTATGGCTACACCTTC.

This clonotype was seen ten or more times. The genes are TRBV28 and TRBJ1-1; D uncertain. Trimming cost V 3 bases and J 5 bases, with 10 bases left between them. The CDR3 covers 13 residues. Germline V lookup: CDR1 MDHEN, CDR2 SYDVKM. CDR3 sequence: CASSFEVGTEAFF. The CDR3 DNA reads TGTGCCAGCAGTTTTGAGGTTGGGACTGAAGCTTTCTTT.

The table lists this clonotype with many counts. The J gene is TRBJ2-1, the V gene TRBV9, with D possibly called TRBD1 or TRBD2 (5 bases each). Trimming cost V 0 bases and J 5 bases, with 9 bases left between them. This CDR3 has 14 residues. Germline values: CDR1 SGDLS, CDR2 YYNGEE. This chain's CDR3 is CASSVGDDHNEQFF. CDR3 nucleotides: TGTGCCAGCAGCGTAGGGGACGACCACAATGAGCAGTTCTTC.

The table lists this clonotype with many counts. This sequence joins TRBV12-3 or TRBV12-4 and TRBJ2-7; D is uncertain. The ends were cut back, 5 bases at V and 5 bases at J, with 19 bases in the middle. The CDR3 is 15 amino acids. CDR3 sequence: CASSRTYALGDEQYF. In DNA, the CDR3 is TGTGCCAGCAGTCGGACGTACGCCCTCGGTGACGAGCAGTACTTC.

There are many counts of this clonotype. This sequence joins TRBV6-2 or TRBV6-3 and TRBJ2-3; a weak D match, TRBD2 (6 bases). The CDR3 sequence is 16 residues long. The ends were cut back, 2 bases at V and 6 bases at J, with 18 bases in the middle. Germline CDR1 is MNHEY and CDR2 is SVGEGT. This CDR3 reads CASSYRAGASSDTQYF. The CDR3 region has the DNA TGTGCCAGCAGTTACCGAGCGGGCGCCTCCTCGGATACGCAGTATTTT.

This clonotype was picked up many times. V usage is TRBV20-1 and J usage is TRBJ2-7; D call uncertain. V lost 3 bases, J lost 6 bases, and 12 bases lay in between. This CDR3 has 12 amino acids. CDR1 is DFQATT and CDR2 is SNEGSKA in the germline V gene (reference sequence). The CDR3 spells CSASPTLLEQYF. In DNA form, the CDR3 reads TGCAGTGCTAGCCCCACACTTCTCGAGCAGTACTTC.

This rearrangement joins TRBV10-3 to TRBJ2-7; weak D call: TRBD2 (6 bases). V shed 7 bases and J shed 2 bases, with 15 bases lying between them. CDR1 is ENHRY and CDR2 is SYGVKD in the germline V gene. The CDR3 sequence is 14 residues long. CDR3 amino acids: CAITPGSGTYEQYF. In DNA, the CDR3 is TGTGCCATCACCCCGGGTAGCGGTACCTACGAGCAGTACTTC.

In this sample, this clonotype turned up many times. The chain joins TRBV10-3 to TRBJ2-1; D may be TRBD1 or TRBD2 (5 bases each). V shed 0 bases and J shed 5 bases, with 14 bases lying between them. The CDR3 spans 16 residues. Per the germline V gene, CDR1 is ENHRY and CDR2 is SYGVKD. CDR3 amino acids: CAISESTGPTNNEQFF. The CDR3 DNA sequence: TGTGCCATCAGTGAGTCGACGGGACCTACCAACAATGAGCAGTTCTTC.

This clonotype was recorded at least ten times. CDR3 bases: TGCAGTGCTCCAGGGAACACCGGGGAGCTGTTTTTT. It yields the protein CSAPGNTGELFF. V is TRBV20-1 and J is TRBJ2-2; D ambiguous. V gave up 5 bases and J gave up 1 base, with 5 bases separating them. This CDR3 is built from 12 residues. The V gene's germline CDR1 is DFQATT and CDR2 SNEGSKA (reference sequence).

In this sample, this clonotype turned up many times. The rearrangement links TRBV29-1 to TRBJ1-2; D remains ambiguous. Germline CDR1 reads SQVTM; CDR2 reads ANQGSEA. This CDR3 has 12 amino acids. V was clipped by 5 bases and J by 1 base, with 8 bases between them. The CDR3 spells CSVLDNNYGYTF. CDR3 in DNA: TGCAGCGTTCTCGACAATAACTATGGCTACACCTTC.

In this sample, this clonotype turned up a few times. The CDR3 loop is CASSPATGAKNIQYF. CDR3 in DNA: TGTGCCAGCAGCCCAGCGACTGGAGCCAAAAACATTCAGTACTTC. The chain joins TRBV7-2 to TRBJ2-4; D is uncertain. The V end lost 5 bases, the J end lost 0 bases, and 11 bases lay between the germline ends. Germline values: CDR1 SGHTA, CDR2 FQGNSA. The CDR3 covers 15 residues.

This clonotype was recorded a few times. V gene TRBV5-1 combines with J gene TRBJ1-1; TRBD1 aligns across 7 bases. The ends lost 4 bases at V and 0 bases at J; junction bases unmatched: 9. Germline CDR1 reads SGHRS; CDR2 reads YFSETQ. CDR3 length equals 16 residues. The CDR3 bases are TGCGCCAGCAGCCTGGACCCGACAGGGATGAACACTGAAGCTTTCTTT. Its protein product is CASSLDPTGMNTEAFF.

There are many counts of this clonotype. The rearrangement joins TRBV12-3 or TRBV12-4 to TRBJ1-4, with 11 bases fitting TRBD1. This CDR3 spans 17 amino acids. The J segment lost 8 bases and the V segment lost 5 bases, leaving 13 bases of the junction unmatched. This CDR3 reads CASSLGGQGAAGEKLFF. As DNA, the CDR3 is TGTGCCAGCAGTCTAGGTGGACAGGGGGCCGCGGGAGAAAAACTGTTTTTT.